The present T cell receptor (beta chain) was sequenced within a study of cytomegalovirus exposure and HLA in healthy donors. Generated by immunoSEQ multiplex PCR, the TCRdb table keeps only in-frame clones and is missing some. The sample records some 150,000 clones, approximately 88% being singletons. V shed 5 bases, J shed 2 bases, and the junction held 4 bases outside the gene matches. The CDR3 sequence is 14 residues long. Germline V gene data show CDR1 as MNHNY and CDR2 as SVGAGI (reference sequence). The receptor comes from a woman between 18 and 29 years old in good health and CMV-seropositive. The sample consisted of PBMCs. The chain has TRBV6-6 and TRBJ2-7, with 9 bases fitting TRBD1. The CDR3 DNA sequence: TGTGCCAGCAGTACCGGACAGGGGCCCTACGAGCAGTACTTC. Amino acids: CASSTGQGPYEQYF.